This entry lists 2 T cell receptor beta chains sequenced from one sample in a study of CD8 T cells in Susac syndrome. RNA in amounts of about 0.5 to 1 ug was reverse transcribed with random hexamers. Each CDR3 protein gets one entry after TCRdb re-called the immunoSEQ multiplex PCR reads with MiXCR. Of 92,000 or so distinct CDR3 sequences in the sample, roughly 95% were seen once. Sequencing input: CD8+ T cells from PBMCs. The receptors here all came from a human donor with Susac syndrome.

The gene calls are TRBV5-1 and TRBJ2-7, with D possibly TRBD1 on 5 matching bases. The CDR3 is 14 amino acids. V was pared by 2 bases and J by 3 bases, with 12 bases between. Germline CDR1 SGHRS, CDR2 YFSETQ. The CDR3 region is CASSFDRPSYEQYF. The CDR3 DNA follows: TGCGCCAGCAGCTTCGACAGACCTAGCTACGAGCAGTACTTC.

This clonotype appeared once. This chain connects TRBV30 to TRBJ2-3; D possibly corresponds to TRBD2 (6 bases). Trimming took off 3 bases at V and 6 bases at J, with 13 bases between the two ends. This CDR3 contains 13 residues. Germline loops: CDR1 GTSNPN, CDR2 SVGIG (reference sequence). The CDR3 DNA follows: TGTGCCTGGAGCGGAGGGGAGTGGGATACGCAGTATTTT. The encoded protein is CAWSGGEWDTQYF.